This TCR beta chain was profiled in a study of T cell changes during pregnancy in multiple sclerosis. This clone appeared a few times. Germline V gives CDR1 MDHEN, CDR2 SYDVKM. The CDR3 loop spans 16 amino acids. The germline V and J ends were trimmed by 4 bases and 6 bases, with 21 bases remaining between them. Clones were sequenced by immunoSEQ multiplex PCR, and TCRdb holds only the in-frame ones, with some missing. The table records 26,000 or so clones, roughly 89% of them present only once. This chain joins TRBV28 and TRBJ2-5; D is perhaps TRBD1 (5 bases). The source is a female donor with multiple sclerosis, enrolled in a pregnancy study. The sequences come from CD8+ T cells from peripheral blood mononuclear cells, collected in the second trimester of pregnancy. The CDR3 DNA is TGTGCCAGCAGTTCTAAGCGCACCAGGGTAGAAAAGACCCAGTACTTC. Translating gives CASSSKRTRVEKTQYF.